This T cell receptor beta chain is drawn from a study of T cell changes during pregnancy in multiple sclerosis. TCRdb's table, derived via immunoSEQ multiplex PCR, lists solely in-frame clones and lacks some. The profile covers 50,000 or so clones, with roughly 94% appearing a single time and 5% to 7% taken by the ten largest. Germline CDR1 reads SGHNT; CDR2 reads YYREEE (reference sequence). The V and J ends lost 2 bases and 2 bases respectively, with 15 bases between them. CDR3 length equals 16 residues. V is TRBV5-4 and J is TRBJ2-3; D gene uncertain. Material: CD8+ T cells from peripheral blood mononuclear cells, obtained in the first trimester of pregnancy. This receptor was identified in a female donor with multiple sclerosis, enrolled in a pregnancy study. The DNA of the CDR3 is TGTGCCAGCAGCTTCGGTAACGGAGTCTTCACAGATACGCAGTATTTT. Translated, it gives CASSFGNGVFTDTQYF.